Following are 30 T cell receptor beta chains from one sample sequenced in a study of lymphopenia after photon versus proton radiotherapy. The data were produced by immunoSEQ multiplex PCR, yet TCRdb's version contains in-frame clones alone and is incomplete. Found here are about 40,000 clones, approximately 80% of them singletons; the top ten hold 20% to 25%. The starting material was peripheral blood, obtained from a patient treated with proton-based radiotherapy. The source is a woman in her 70s with pancreatic cancer.

CDR3 region: CASRGGTRSQETQYF. CDR3 sequence (DNA): TGTGCCAGCAGGGGGGGAACTAGGTCCCAAGAGACCCAGTACTTC. The chain is built from TRBV2 and TRBJ2-5; D may be TRBD2 (6 bases). In germline, CDR1 is SNHLY, CDR2 FYNNEI. This CDR3 spans 15 amino acids. V gave up 6 bases and J gave up 1 base, with 15 bases separating them.

The rearrangement links TRBV5-1 to TRBJ2-5; unclear D gene. CDR1 and CDR2 from the germline V gene are SGHRS and YFSETQ. CDR3 length: 14 amino acids. V lost 1 base and J 5 bases, leaving 12 bases between the germline ends. The CDR3: CASSLSLGRETQYF. DNA for the CDR3: TGCGCCAGCAGCTTGTCGCTGGGTAGGGAGACCCAGTACTTC.

The chain recombines TRBV9 with TRBJ2-1, with 9 bases aligning to TRBD2. The CDR3 loop spans 19 amino acids. With V trimmed by 1 base and J by 0 bases, 11 bases remained unmatched. Looked up from germline, CDR1 is SGDLS and CDR2 is YYNGEE. The CDR3 loop reads CASSVFDWASGTSYNEQFF. The CDR3 DNA is TGTGCCAGCAGCGTATTCGACTGGGCTAGCGGGACCTCCTACAATGAGCAGTTCTTC.

The chain couples TRBV9 to TRBJ2-3; D might be TRBD2 (6 bases). The CDR3 is made up of 15 amino acids. V was clipped by 0 bases and J by 1 base, with 9 bases between them. Germline V lookup: CDR1 SGDLS, CDR2 YYNGEE. The CDR3 sequence: CASSVVGEGTDTQYF. For the CDR3, the DNA is TGTGCCAGCAGCGTAGTGGGGGAGGGCACAGATACGCAGTATTTT.

This chain links TRBV7-2 with TRBJ2-3; D unresolved. The V gene's germline CDR1 is SGHTA and CDR2 FQGNSA. The V end lost 5 bases, the J end lost 0 bases, and 15 bases lay between the germline ends. The CDR3 length is 16 residues. DNA for the CDR3: TGTGCCAGCAGCCCGCCGACGGGTACTAGCACAGATACGCAGTATTTT. Translated: CASSPPTGTSTDTQYF.

The chain couples TRBV7-3 to TRBJ1-5; TRBD1 aligns across 9 bases. The length of the CDR3 is 15 residues. The V gene's germline CDR1 is SGHTA and CDR2 FQGTGA. V dropped 5 bases and J dropped 6; count of bases not matched to a gene: 8. DNA of the CDR3: TGTGCCAGCAGCCCCTCCGGGACAGGGAGTCAGCCCCAGCATTTT. Its translation is CASSPSGTGSQPQHF.

The sample holds a few counts of this clone. This rearrangement joins TRBV7-8 to TRBJ2-3, with D possibly TRBD1 on 5 matching bases. This CDR3 has 17 amino acids. Germline CDR1 and CDR2: SGHVS and FQNEAQ. V was clipped by 5 bases and J by 1 base, with 19 bases between them. The CDR3 nucleotides are TGTGCCAGCAGCCAAACGCCTCAGGGCTGGGGCACAGATACGCAGTATTTT. Protein: CASSQTPQGWGTDTQYF.

This CDR3 reads CASSLRGASGSAFNEQFF. Here the CDR3 DNA reads TGTGCCAGCAGCTTAAGAGGGGCTAGCGGGAGTGCCTTCAATGAGCAGTTCTTC. The chain is built from TRBV7-3 and TRBJ2-1; 10 bases line up with TRBD2. Germline CDR1 SGHTA, CDR2 FQGTGA. This CDR3 is built from 18 residues. Trimming took 1 base from V and 6 from J; bases not matched to a gene: 12.

J is TRBJ2-7 and V is TRBV27; D uncertain. The CDR3 loop spans 13 amino acids. Trimming shortened V by 6 bases and J by 1 base, and 10 bases separated the two germline ends. Per germline, CDR1 MNHEY and CDR2 SMNVEV (reference sequence). CDR3 DNA: TGTGCCAGCAGAGGGTCCACGTCCTACGAGCAGTACTTC. Protein sequence: CASRGSTSYEQYF.

This clone was detected once. The chain combines TRBV7-2 with TRBJ2-1; possible D gene TRBD2, 6 bases. The V gene's germline CDR1 is SGHTA and CDR2 FQGNSA. Trimming shortened V by 0 bases and J by 10 bases, and 10 bases separated the two germline ends. The CDR3 extends over 13 amino acids. The CDR3 protein is CASSLAGRPEQFF. The CDR3, as DNA: TGTGCCAGCAGCTTAGCGGGGAGGCCCGAGCAGTTCTTC.

The chain has TRBV29-1 and TRBJ1-3; no clear D. Trimming took 7 bases from V and 3 from J, leaving 7 bases between them. Germline CDR1 and CDR2: SQVTM and ANQGSEA. The CDR3 extends over 11 amino acids. The DNA for the CDR3 is TGCAGCGCCGGGAGTGGAAACACCATATATTTT. Protein: CSAGSGNTIYF.

The chain has TRBV11-1 and TRBJ1-2; D perhaps matches TRBD1 (5 bases). Trimming took 5 bases from V and 7 from J, leaving 26 bases between them. In germline, CDR1 is SGHAT, CDR2 FQDESV (reference sequence). The CDR3 sequence is 17 residues long. The CDR3 sequence is CASSPGRGFRGYGGYTF. The CDR3 DNA reads as TGTGCCAGCAGCCCCGGGCGTGGATTTAGGGGTTATGGTGGCTACACCTTC.

This chain joins TRBV4-2 and TRBJ1-3; D is perhaps TRBD1 (5 bases). V was cut by 0 bases and J by 0 bases, with 15 bases left in between. The CDR3 covers 18 residues. The germline V gene has CDR1 LGHNA and CDR2 YNFKEQ. The CDR3 coding sequence is TGTGCCAGCAGCCAAGACAGTGCAGGGCTCCTCTCTGGAAACACCATATATTTT. This codes for CASSQDSAGLLSGNTIYF.

The chain carries TRBV28 and TRBJ1-1; D gene unclear. The germline CDR1 and CDR2 sequences are MDHEN and SYDVKM. This CDR3 comprises 14 residues. Trimming took 2 bases from V and 3 from J, leaving 10 bases between them. CDR3 DNA: TGTGCCAGCAGTTTAGGCCCCTCATACACTGAAGCTTTCTTT. This translates into CASSLGPSYTEAFF.

The table lists this clone with a few counts. J is TRBJ2-1 and V is TRBV28; 7 nucleotides line up with TRBD2. CDR1 is MDHEN and CDR2 is SYDVKM in the germline V gene. V trimming: 1 base; J trimming: 5 bases; junction bases outside the gene matches: 8. The CDR3 extends over 16 amino acids. The CDR3 sequence: CASSLSRLAVNNEQFF. The DNA for the CDR3 is TGTGCCAGCAGTTTATCAAGGCTAGCGGTAAACAATGAGCAGTTCTTC.

The V and J genes are TRBV30 and TRBJ1-1; no clear D gene. Trimming removed 2 bases at V and 1 base at J, with 5 bases between. The CDR3 length is 12 residues. CDR1 and CDR2 from the germline V gene are GTSNPN and SVGIG (reference sequence). The CDR3, as DNA: TGTGCCTGGAGTTGGGGGAACACTGAAGCTTTCTTT. It yields the protein CAWSWGNTEAFF.

The rearrangement links TRBV19 to TRBJ1-1; D is unresolved. Trimming left V 6 bases short and J 3 bases short, with 20 bases between. The CDR3 contains 16 residues. The germline CDR1 and CDR2 sequences are LNHDA and SQIVND (reference sequence). CDR3 in amino acids: CASRPLGFLSDTEAFF. Written as DNA, the CDR3 is TGTGCCAGTAGGCCCCTCGGCTTCCTAAGTGACACTGAAGCTTTCTTT. Looking up the rest from reference TRBV19 and TRBJ1-1 gives the full variable domain: DGGITQSPKYLFRKEGQNVTLSCEQNLNHDAMYWYRQDPGQGLRLIYYSQIVNDFQKGDIAEGYSVSREKKESFPLTVTSAQKNPTAFYLCASRPLGFLSDTEAFFGQGTRLTVV.

The chain links TRBV27 to TRBJ2-6, with no clear D. The CDR3 loop spans 15 amino acids. The V end lost 2 bases, the J end lost 3 bases, and 8 bases lay between the germline ends. CDR1 is MNHEY and CDR2 is SMNVEV in the germline V gene (reference sequence). The CDR3 sequence is CASSLVYYGANVLTF. As DNA, the CDR3 is TGTGCCAGCAGTTTAGTTTACTATGGGGCCAACGTCCTGACTTTC.

CDR3 DNA: TGTGCCAGCAGCTTGAGGGTTGGAGATACGCAGTATTTT. Translated: CASSLRVGDTQYF. V usage is TRBV5-6 and J usage is TRBJ2-3; no clear D. V lost 1 base and J lost 5, with 8 bases in between. This CDR3 is 13 amino acids long. CDR1 SGHDT and CDR2 YYEEEE come from the germline V gene.

The rearrangement joins TRBV27 to TRBJ1-4; 8 nucleotides align to TRBD1. Trimming at V came to 3 bases and at J to 7 bases, leaving 7 bases not matched to a gene. Looked up from germline, CDR1 is MNHEY and CDR2 is SMNVEV (reference sequence). The CDR3 has 15 residues. Written as DNA, the CDR3 is TGTGCCAGCAGTTTGAAGGGACAGGCGGGTGAAAAACTGTTTTTT. Translated: CASSLKGQAGEKLFF.

This clone occurred a few times. The rearrangement links TRBV28 to TRBJ1-3; a possible D gene is TRBD1 (5 bases). In germline, CDR1 is MDHEN, CDR2 SYDVKM. The CDR3 has 16 residues. V shed 6 bases and J shed 0 bases, with 15 bases lying between them. The CDR3 bases are TGTGCCAGCAGGACGACAGTTCTGCGCTCTGGAAACACCATATATTTT. It is translated as CASRTTVLRSGNTIYF.

This rearrangement joins TRBV28 to TRBJ1-5; D remains unclear. V lost 1 base, J lost 2 bases, and 3 bases lay in between. Germline V gene lookup returns CDR1 MDHEN and CDR2 SYDVKM. The CDR3 is 13 residues long. The CDR3, as DNA: TGTGCCAGCAGTTTATCAGGCAATCAGCCCCAGCATTTT. Amino acids: CASSLSGNQPQHF. Based on the CDR3 plus reference TRBV28 and TRBJ1-5, the full variable domain is DVKVTQSSRYLVKRTGEKVFLECVQDMDHENMFWYRQDPGLGLRLIYFSYDVKMKEKGDIPEGYSVSREKKERFSLILESASTNQTSMYLCASSLSGNQPQHFGDGTRLSIL.

V usage is TRBV7-2 and J usage is TRBJ1-2, with D perhaps TRBD1 (5 bases). V shed 5 bases and J shed 6 bases, with 16 bases lying between them. The germline CDR1 and CDR2 sequences are SGHTA and FQGNSA. This CDR3 comprises 14 residues. The CDR3 region is CASSPGRDSNGYTF. The CDR3 DNA is TGTGCCAGCAGCCCGGGGCGAGACTCGAATGGCTACACCTTC.

V usage is TRBV7-3 and J usage is TRBJ2-1, with D unclear. The CDR3 totals 11 residues. V was pared by 1 base and J by 7 bases, with 2 bases between. CDR1 is SGHTA and CDR2 is FQGTGA in the germline V gene. The CDR3 loop reads CASSLKNEQFF. The CDR3 region has the DNA TGTGCCAGCAGCTTAAAAAATGAGCAGTTCTTC.

The chain couples TRBV7-2 to TRBJ2-4, with a tentative D call TRBD1 (5 bases). With 4 bases removed from V and 1 base from J, the gap between germline ends came to 14 bases. The CDR3 contains 16 residues. Germline CDR1 and CDR2: SGHTA and FQGNSA. The CDR3 loop reads CASSSTVRLAKNIQYF. CDR3 sequence (DNA): TGTGCCAGCAGCTCGACAGTACGTCTGGCCAAAAACATTCAGTACTTC.

The chain recombines TRBV6-1 with TRBJ2-3; 9 bases map to TRBD1. Germline V gene lookup returns CDR1 MNHNS and CDR2 SASEGT. The CDR3 extends over 15 amino acids. The junction had 8 bases not matched to a gene; V was cut back by 5 bases and J by 5 bases. The CDR3 loop is CASSQDRGARDTQYF. The CDR3 DNA is TGTGCCAGCAGTCAAGACAGGGGGGCCAGAGATACGCAGTATTTT.

The chain uses TRBV2 and TRBJ2-7, with 7 bases that match TRBD1. The J segment lost 2 bases and the V segment lost 4 bases, leaving 5 bases of the junction unmatched. Germline V gene data show CDR1 as SNHLY and CDR2 as FYNNEI. The CDR3 contains 14 residues. CDR3 protein: CASSVRDRAYEQYF. The CDR3, as DNA: TGTGCCAGCAGTGTCAGGGACAGAGCCTACGAGCAGTACTTC. Combining the CDR3 with reference TRBV2 and TRBJ2-7 gives the whole variable domain EPEVTQTPSHQVTQMGQEVILRCVPISNHLYFYWYRQILGQKVEFLVSFYNNEISEKSEIFDDQFSVERPDGSNFTLKIRSTKLEDSAMYFCASSVRDRAYEQYFGPGTRLTVT.

This chain connects TRBV6-5 to TRBJ1-1; D is perhaps TRBD1 (5 bases). CDR1 and CDR2 (germline): MNHEY, SVGAGI. Trimming shortened V by 5 bases and J by 6 bases, and 10 bases separated the two germline ends. The CDR3 has 12 residues. The CDR3 sequence is CASSAGSAEAFF. The CDR3, as DNA: TGTGCCAGCAGTGCAGGGTCTGCTGAAGCTTTCTTT.

This clone was found once. The chain has TRBV30 and TRBJ1-5; 9 bases align to TRBD1. The germline gives CDR1 GTSNPN, CDR2 SVGIG (reference sequence). Germline trimming cut 0 bases from V and 9 bases from J; bases unmatched to any gene: 12. The CDR3 totals 16 residues. CDR3: CAWSVGGQGMDRPQHF. The CDR3 region has the DNA TGTGCCTGGAGTGTAGGGGGACAGGGAATGGATCGGCCCCAGCATTTT. The complete variable domain, with remaining parts taken from reference TRBV30 and TRBJ1-5, reads SQTIHQWPATLVQPVGSPLSLECTVEGTSNPNLYWYRQAAGRGLQLLFYSVGIGQISSEVPQNLSASRPQDRQFILSSKKLLLSDSGFYLCAWSVGGQGMDRPQHFGDGTRLSIL.

The chain joins TRBV18 to TRBJ1-3; 12 nucleotides match TRBD1. Germline V gene data show CDR1 as KGHSH and CDR2 as LQKENI. Germline trimming cut 3 bases from V and 0 bases from J; bases unmatched to any gene: 9. This CDR3 has 19 amino acids. CDR3 sequence reads: CASSPSGTGGQSSGNTIYF. CDR3 nucleotides: TGTGCCAGCTCACCTTCCGGGACAGGGGGCCAAAGCTCTGGAAACACCATATATTTT.